These 29 T cell receptor beta chains came from one sample sequenced in a study of OX40 agonist ivuxolimab in advanced cancers. TCRdb keeps only in-frame clones here, not all; method: immunoSEQ multiplex PCR. The sample shows roughly 56,000 clones, around 83% of them seen only once. Sequenced material: CD4+ or CD8+ T cells sorted from blood, taken in a trial of the OX40 agonist ivuxolimab. The receptors were gathered from an adult with an advanced solid tumor such as melanoma, head and neck, liver or kidney cancer.

The chain combines TRBV5-6 with TRBJ2-7, with D unresolved. This CDR3 is 13 amino acids long. CDR1 is SGHDT and CDR2 is YYEEEE in the germline V gene. Trimming removed 1 base from V and 4 bases from J, with 9 bases in between. The CDR3 loop reads CASSLWASYEQYF. In DNA form, the CDR3 reads TGTGCCAGCAGCTTGTGGGCCTCTTACGAGCAGTACTTC.

The chain employs TRBV18 and TRBJ2-7; TRBD2 might be the D (6 bases). Trimming removed 6 bases from V and 3 bases from J, with 18 bases in between. CDR1 KGHSH and CDR2 LQKENI come from the germline V gene. The CDR3 is 15 amino acids. DNA for the CDR3: TGTGCCAGCTCTCGGACGGGGGATCGGATCTACGAGCAGTACTTC. Translated: CASSRTGDRIYEQYF. Variable domain in full (rest from reference TRBV18 and TRBJ2-7): NAGVMQNPRHLVRRRGQEARLRCSPMKGHSHVYWYRQLPEEGLKFMVYLQKENIIDESGMPKERFSAEFPKEGPSILRIQQVVRGDSAAYFCASSRTGDRIYEQYFGPGTRLTVT.

V usage is TRBV11-2 and J usage is TRBJ1-1; D is uncertain. The V gene's germline CDR1 is SGHAT and CDR2 FQNNGV. V gave up 0 bases and J gave up 3 bases, with 5 bases separating them. This CDR3 comprises 13 residues. As DNA, the CDR3 is TGTGCCAGCAGCTTAGACATTGACACTGAAGCTTTCTTT. Amino acid sequence: CASSLDIDTEAFF.

The sample holds one count of this clone. The CDR3 region has the DNA TGTGCCAGCAGCTCCCGGCCCGGGGCTAGCGTCACAGATACGCAGTATTTT. This codes for CASSSRPGASVTDTQYF. V is TRBV7-2 and J is TRBJ2-3; D perhaps matches TRBD2 (6 bases). The CDR3 runs 17 residues. V was pared by 4 bases and J by 2 bases, with 19 bases between. Germline values: CDR1 SGHTA, CDR2 FQGNSA.

The gene calls are TRBV11-2 and TRBJ2-7; perhaps TRBD1 as D (5 bases). CDR1 is SGHAT, CDR2 FQNNGV, per germline. CDR3 length equals 14 residues. V was clipped by 5 bases and J by 5 bases, with 16 bases between them. The DNA of the CDR3 is TGTGCCAGCAGCCCGATAAGACAGTTCCACGAGCAGTACTTC. Translating it yields CASSPIRQFHEQYF.

The gene calls are TRBV12-5 and TRBJ2-5; tentatively, D is TRBD1 or TRBD2 (5 bases each). Per the germline V gene, CDR1 is LGHNT and CDR2 is FRNRAP. V was trimmed by 3 bases and J by 4 bases, leaving 9 bases between them. The CDR3 consists of 13 residues. CDR3 sequence reads: CASGFRDGETQYF. The DNA for the CDR3 is TGTGCTAGTGGTTTCCGGGACGGAGAGACCCAGTACTTC.

Note on this clone: One junction end does not reproduce the germline sequence, and a read error may be involved. This sample includes further DNA sequences coding for the same CDR3. The rearrangement joins TRBV4-1 to TRBJ1-2, with TRBD1 matching over 8 bases. The CDR3 is made up of 13 amino acids. Germline V gives CDR1 MGHRA, CDR2 YSYEKL. The CDR3 sequence: CASSQVTGEGYTF. The CDR3 DNA follows: TGCGCCAGCAGCCAAGTGACAGGGGAGGGCTATACCTTC.

The CDR3, as DNA: TGTGCCAGTAGTACCGGACAGGGGGTCAATCAGCCCCAGCATTTT. Protein product: CASSTGQGVNQPQHF. This chain connects TRBV19 to TRBJ1-5; 10 bases align to TRBD1. The CDR3 is 15 residues long. With 4 bases clipped from V and 3 bases from J, the junction kept 3 bases outside the gene matches. Germline lookup yields CDR1 LNHDA and CDR2 SQIVND (reference sequence).

The table lists this clone with a few counts. The genes are TRBV4-2 and TRBJ2-7; D tentatively reads TRBD1 or TRBD2 (5 bases each). The germline V gene encodes CDR1 LGHNA and CDR2 YNFKEQ. The CDR3 covers 13 residues. Between the trimmed V and J ends, which lost 5 bases and 6 bases, there was a span of 14 bases. Here the CDR3 reads CASSFGIGGEQYF. DNA of the CDR3: TGTGCCAGCAGCTTCGGTATTGGGGGCGAGCAGTACTTC.

The rearrangement uses TRBV4-1 and TRBJ2-7; the D call may be TRBD1 or TRBD2 (7 bases each). Trimming took off 1 base at V and 4 bases at J, with 20 bases between the two ends. This CDR3 has 17 amino acids. CDR1 and CDR2 (germline): MGHRA, YSYEKL. CDR3 region: CASSQGPGGGGVYEQYF. CDR3 coding DNA: TGCGCCAGCAGCCAAGGCCCCGGGGGAGGGGGCGTTTACGAGCAGTACTTC.

Only one count was recorded for this clone. This rearrangement joins TRBV27 to TRBJ1-2; perhaps TRBD1 as D (5 bases). Germline CDR1 reads MNHEY; CDR2 reads SMNVEV (reference sequence). There are 13 residues in the CDR3. Trimming took off 5 bases at V and 8 bases at J, with 15 bases between the two ends. The CDR3 bases are TGTGCCAGCAGTCCACGACAGAACTCGGGCTACACCTTC. Protein: CASSPRQNSGYTF.

J is TRBJ2-5 and V is TRBV7-9, with D perhaps matching TRBD1 (6 bases). The CDR3 runs to 13 residues. Trimming took off 5 bases at V and 3 bases at J, with 10 bases between the two ends. Germline V gene data show CDR1 as SEHNR and CDR2 as FQNEAQ (reference sequence). The CDR3 region has the DNA TGTGCCAGCAGCCGGGACACGGAAGAGACCCAGTACTTC. Its protein is CASSRDTEETQYF.

The chain employs TRBV13 and TRBJ2-3, with 7 bases aligning to TRBD2. Trimming took 5 bases from V and 3 from J; bases not matched to a gene: 8. The CDR3 runs 15 residues. The germline V gene has CDR1 PRHDT and CDR2 FYEKMQ (reference sequence). The CDR3 DNA reads TGTGCCAGCAGCCCCCATAGGGGACTAACAGATACGCAGTATTTT. Protein sequence: CASSPHRGLTDTQYF.

V usage is TRBV4-1 and J usage is TRBJ2-1, with D maybe TRBD1 (6 bases). Germline V gene lookup returns CDR1 MGHRA and CDR2 YSYEKL. This CDR3 comprises 14 residues. V lost 0 bases and J lost 6, with 9 bases in between. CDR3 sequence reads: CASSQEYRANEQFF. CDR3 coding DNA: TGCGCCAGCAGCCAAGAGTACAGGGCCAATGAGCAGTTCTTC.

This sequence joins TRBV4-1 and TRBJ2-6, with 10 bases fitting TRBD1. The trim removed 5 bases at V and 2 bases at J, leaving 6 bases unmatched. Per the germline V gene, CDR1 is MGHRA and CDR2 is YSYEKL. This CDR3 has 17 residues. Written as DNA, the CDR3 is TGCGCCAGCAGCTCGACAGGGGGCGCCCCTGGGGCCAACGTCCTGACTTTC. It codes for CASSSTGGAPGANVLTF.

The V call is TRBV28, the J call TRBJ2-5; no clear D gene. Germline V CDR1 and CDR2: MDHEN, SYDVKM. The CDR3 totals 13 residues. The V and J ends lost 5 bases and 1 base respectively, with 8 bases between them. The CDR3 coding sequence is TGTGCCAGCAGTACGGACGTCCAAGAGACCCAGTACTTC. As protein: CASSTDVQETQYF.

The genes are TRBV27 and TRBJ2-1, with TRBD2 matching 8 bases. The germline V gene encodes CDR1 MNHEY and CDR2 SMNVEV (reference sequence). The CDR3 totals 16 residues. V shed 0 bases and J 5 bases; nucleotides not matched to a gene: 6. The CDR3 DNA reads TGTGCCAGCAGTTTATCGTCCGGGGGGGCCCACAATGAGCAGTTCTTC. This encodes CASSLSSGGAHNEQFF.

The chain has TRBV9 and TRBJ2-2, with 8 bases aligning to TRBD1. V gave up 6 bases and J gave up 3 bases; unmatched junction bases: 7. Germline V gene sequence: CDR1 SGDLS, CDR2 YYNGEE. The CDR3 runs to 15 residues. The CDR3 reads CASTQGARDTGELFF. CDR3 coding DNA: TGTGCCAGCACCCAGGGGGCGAGGGACACCGGGGAGCTGTTTTTT.

The V and J genes are TRBV19 and TRBJ2-4; possibly TRBD1 or TRBD2 for D (5 bases each). The V end was cut by 1 base, the J end by 9 bases, with 31 bases between. This CDR3 has 20 amino acids. Germline loops: CDR1 LNHDA, CDR2 SQIVND (reference sequence). The DNA of the CDR3 is TGTGCCAGTAGTATAGGAACCCCAGCTTGGGGGTCCGAAACGAAAGGCATTCAGTACTTC. Protein product: CASSIGTPAWGSETKGIQYF.

This chain uses TRBV7-9 with TRBJ2-3; 8 bases line up with TRBD1. CDR1 SEHNR and CDR2 FQNEAQ come from the germline V gene (reference sequence). CDR3 length: 14 amino acids. V shed 5 bases, J shed 2 bases, and the junction held 3 bases outside the gene matches. CDR3 DNA sequence: TGTGCCAGCAGCCGGGACAGGACCACAGATACGCAGTATTTT. Translating it yields CASSRDRTTDTQYF.

The chain carries TRBV28 and TRBJ1-1; D is undetermined. The CDR3 consists of 11 residues. With 6 bases removed from V and 0 bases from J, the gap between germline ends came to 2 bases. The V gene's germline CDR1 is MDHEN and CDR2 SYDVKM. This CDR3 is CASRVNTEAFF. The CDR3 nucleotides are TGTGCCAGCAGGGTGAACACTGAAGCTTTCTTT. The complete variable domain, with remaining parts taken from reference TRBV28 and TRBJ1-1, reads DVKVTQSSRYLVKRTGEKVFLECVQDMDHENMFWYRQDPGLGLRLIYFSYDVKMKEKGDIPEGYSVSREKKERFSLILESASTNQTSMYLCASRVNTEAFFGQGTRLTVV.

The chain couples TRBV25-1 to TRBJ2-1; D is unclear. V was shortened by 3 bases and J by 3 bases, with 6 bases between the two germline ends. Germline V gives CDR1 MGHDK, CDR2 SYGVNS. This CDR3 has 13 amino acids. CDR3 region: CASSDTVYNEQFF. CDR3 DNA: TGTGCCAGCAGTGATACAGTCTACAATGAGCAGTTCTTC.

The chain joins TRBV28 to TRBJ2-3; possibly TRBD1 or TRBD2 for D (5 bases each). V dropped 2 bases and J dropped 2 bases, with 11 bases sitting between them. The CDR3 runs 15 residues. Germline V CDR1 and CDR2: MDHEN, SYDVKM. The chain's CDR3 is CASSLPGTVTDTQYF. The CDR3 DNA follows: TGTGCCAGCAGTTTACCAGGGACGGTCACAGATACGCAGTATTTT.

This clone showed up just a few times. DNA of the CDR3: TGTGCCATCAGTGAGTCGAACGGGGCAAGCAATCAGCCCCAGCATTTT. This codes for CAISESNGASNQPQHF. The chain recombines TRBV10-3 with TRBJ1-5, with a weak D call TRBD1 (5 bases). The CDR3 runs 16 residues. Germline V gene data show CDR1 as ENHRY and CDR2 as SYGVKD. The V end lost 0 bases, the J end lost 1 base, and 10 bases lay between the germline ends.

This chain joins TRBV6-5 and TRBJ1-1; D unresolved. V was pared by 10 bases and J by 1 base, with 10 bases between. The germline gives CDR1 MNHEY, CDR2 SVGAGI. CDR3 length equals 12 residues. The CDR3 sequence: CATRQGNTEAFF. As DNA, the CDR3 is TGTGCCACCAGGCAAGGGAACACTGAAGCTTTCTTT.

This CDR3 reads CASSKRERGQPQHF. The CDR3 DNA sequence: TGTGCCAGCAGCAAAAGGGAACGGGGCCAGCCCCAGCATTTT. The chain links TRBV7-3 to TRBJ1-5; D might be TRBD1 (5 bases). The ends were cut back, 5 bases at V and 7 bases at J, with 15 bases in the middle. The CDR3 sequence is 14 residues long. The germline gives CDR1 SGHTA, CDR2 FQGTGA.

The gene calls are TRBV5-8 and TRBJ1-4; D is unresolved. Trimming removed 6 bases from V and 7 bases from J, with 7 bases in between. This CDR3 is built from 11 residues. The germline V gene encodes CDR1 SGHTS and CDR2 YDEGEE. The CDR3 coding sequence is TGTGCCAGCACCCAGACTGAAAAACTGTTTTTT. The encoded protein is CASTQTEKLFF.

This chain connects TRBV7-6 to TRBJ1-1; D is undetermined. CDR1 and CDR2 from the germline V gene are SGHVS and FNYEAQ. The CDR3 extends over 13 amino acids. V lost 5 bases and J 10 bases, leaving 17 bases between the germline ends. The CDR3 sequence is CASSLDGIGSAFF. The CDR3 coding sequence is TGTGCCAGCAGCCTAGACGGAATCGGTTCAGCTTTCTTT.

This chain uses TRBV6-5 with TRBJ2-5, with D maybe TRBD2 (5 bases). This CDR3 is 14 amino acids long. V lost 5 bases and J 10 bases, leaving 20 bases between the germline ends. The germline V gene encodes CDR1 MNHEY and CDR2 SVGAGI. The CDR3 coding sequence is TGTGCCAGCAGTCCCGAGGGCCTACAAGGGAGCCAGTACTTC. Translation gives CASSPEGLQGSQYF.